The present T cell receptor (beta chain) was sequenced within a study of shared clonotypes between healthy human individuals. General observations from the study: Donor scarcity curtailed the genetic and exposure-history diversity represented herein.

Profiled with immunoSEQ multiplex PCR; TCRdb holds only in-frame clones, not every one. The sample has around 980,000 clones, 75% to 80% seen once. About this clone itself: Its antigen is unknown.

The CDR3 spans 17 residues. J was trimmed by 7 bases and V by 0 bases; bases with no gene match: 13. Germline V gene sequence: CDR1 SGHRS, CDR2 YFSETQ. This rearrangement joins TRBV5-1 to TRBJ2-7; TRBD1 agrees at 10 bases. The clonotype originates from a man younger than 30 in good health. Some clones in this sample may be carry-over from other donors' samples. Sequenced: memory CD4+ T cells from PBMCs. Specified subset: CD45RA-negative fraction. This chain's CDR3 is CASSLVAGGQGMWEQYF. The CDR3 nucleotides are TGCGCCAGCAGCTTGGTGGCTGGGGGACAGGGGATGTGGGAGCAGTACTTC.